Listed here are 25 T cell receptor beta chains from one sample, sequenced in a study of T cell responses to AZD1222 COVID-19 vaccine. The table came from immunoSEQ multiplex PCR; TCRdb's copy has only in-frame clones and leaves some out. The repertoire holds 150,000 to 160,000 clones, about 88% seen once, with 5.5% to 8.5% in the top ten. The starting material was peripheral blood, obtained after recovery from COVID-19. These receptors were taken from an adult who had recovered from COVID-19.

The chain is built from TRBV15 and TRBJ1-5, with unresolved D. Germline V gives CDR1 LNHNV, CDR2 YYDKDF (reference sequence). CDR3 length equals 14 residues. V was shortened by 4 bases and J by 7 bases, with 14 bases between the two germline ends. The chain's CDR3 is CATSTRQGRQPQHF. The CDR3 DNA follows: TGTGCCACCAGCACCCGACAAGGTCGACAGCCCCAGCATTTT.

This clone was picked up one time. Other DNA sequences in the sample encode the same CDR3. The chain uses TRBV29-1 and TRBJ2-2; D possibly corresponds to TRBD2 (5 bases). CDR3 size: 14 residues. V lost 4 bases to trimming and J lost 2 bases, with 11 bases between them. Germline assignment: CDR1 SQVTM and CDR2 ANQGSEA. In nucleotides, the CDR3 is TGCAGCGTTGTAGGGCGGGCAAACACCGGGGAGCTGTTTTTT. Amino acid sequence: CSVVGRANTGELFF.

This clone was counted only a few times. The V and J genes are TRBV28 and TRBJ2-7; 9 nucleotides agree with TRBD1. Germline V gene data show CDR1 as MDHEN and CDR2 as SYDVKM. CDR3 length: 15 residues. Trimming cost V 0 bases and J 7 bases; bases outside gene matches: 7. The CDR3 DNA is TGTGCCAGCAGTTTATGGAAACAGGGGGCGGAAGAGCAGTACTTC. Its translation is CASSLWKQGAEEQYF.

J is TRBJ1-2 and V is TRBV9; perhaps TRBD1 as D (5 bases). Deletions cut 0 bases from V and 8 bases from J, with 11 bases between. This CDR3 has 13 residues. From germline, CDR1 is SGDLS and CDR2 YYNGEE. CDR3 sequence reads: CASSVGGMGGYTF. The CDR3 DNA reads TGTGCCAGCAGCGTAGGGGGGATGGGAGGCTACACCTTC.

This clone was observed a handful of times. The genes are TRBV5-6 and TRBJ1-1; D gene unclear. Germline V gives CDR1 SGHDT, CDR2 YYEEEE. There are 11 residues in the CDR3. The V end was cut by 0 bases, the J end by 7 bases, with 4 bases between. This chain's CDR3 is CASSLANEAFF. CDR3 in DNA: TGTGCCAGCAGCTTGGCTAATGAAGCTTTCTTT.

The J gene is TRBJ1-2, the V gene TRBV28; TRBD1 aligns across 11 bases. Germline V gene sequence: CDR1 MDHEN, CDR2 SYDVKM. The V and J ends lost 3 bases and 9 bases, in that order; junction bases with no gene match: 6. This CDR3 spans 14 amino acids. CDR3 bases: TGTGCCAGCAGTTTGGGACAGGGGGGTCCCAGCTACACCTTC. It specifies CASSLGQGGPSYTF.

The chain couples TRBV7-2 to TRBJ2-1, with 11 bases that match TRBD2. From germline, CDR1 is SGHTA and CDR2 FQGNSA. The V segment lost 0 bases and the J segment 10 bases; nucleotides outside the gene matches: 8. The CDR3 has 16 amino acids. The chain's CDR3 is CASSLASLAGGEEQFF. CDR3 nucleotide sequence: TGTGCCAGCAGCTTAGCGAGTCTAGCGGGGGGTGAGGAGCAGTTCTTC.

The CDR3 coding sequence is TGTGCCAGCACCAACACAAGGGATTCACCCCTCCACTTT. This encodes CASTNTRDSPLHF. The V call is TRBV7-8, the J call TRBJ1-6; the D is unclear. CDR3 length: 13 amino acids. CDR1 and CDR2 from the germline V gene are SGHVS and FQNEAQ. V dropped 7 bases and J dropped 8 bases, with 12 bases sitting between them.

The J gene is TRBJ2-2, the V gene TRBV11-1; TRBD1 matches at 7 bases. This CDR3 contains 16 residues. J lost 2 bases, V lost 3 bases, and 6 bases had no gene match. The germline V gene has CDR1 SGHAT and CDR2 FQDESV (reference sequence). CDR3: CASSFRRDSNTGELFF. The CDR3 region has the DNA TGTGCCAGCAGCTTTCGCCGGGACAGTAACACCGGGGAGCTGTTTTTT.

The chain combines TRBV6-6 with TRBJ2-5; D gene unclear. The CDR3 runs to 12 residues. Germline V gene lookup returns CDR1 MNHNY and CDR2 SVGAGI (reference sequence). Trimming removed 4 bases at V and 5 bases at J, with 8 bases between. CDR3 bases: TGTGCCAGCAGTTTACTCGATGAGACCCAGTACTTC. It translates to CASSLLDETQYF.

V gene TRBV28 combines with J gene TRBJ1-3; 8 positions agree with TRBD1. CDR1 and CDR2 from the germline V gene are MDHEN and SYDVKM. CDR3 length: 14 residues. Trimming cost V 6 bases and J 0 bases; bases outside gene matches: 1. The CDR3 DNA reads as TGTGCCAGCAGAGGACAGGGCTCTGGAAACACCATATATTTT. This gives the protein CASRGQGSGNTIYF.

This sequence joins TRBV5-5 and TRBJ1-2; weak D call: TRBD1 (5 bases). V lost 1 base to trimming and J lost 8 bases, with 15 bases between them. The germline V gene has CDR1 SGHKS and CDR2 YYEKEE (reference sequence). The CDR3 spans 14 residues. The CDR3 protein is CASSLSQVVIGYTF. The CDR3 nucleotides are TGTGCCAGCAGCTTGTCACAGGTCGTCATCGGCTACACCTTC.

The rearrangement links TRBV29-1 to TRBJ2-1; 8 bases line up with TRBD1. CDR1 and CDR2 from the germline V gene are SQVTM and ANQGSEA. Trimming cost V 2 bases and J 6 bases; bases outside gene matches: 3. The CDR3 runs 13 residues. CDR3 amino acids: CSVEQGAGNEQFF. The CDR3 coding sequence is TGCAGCGTTGAACAGGGGGCTGGCAATGAGCAGTTCTTC.

The chain has TRBV7-9 and TRBJ2-1; D possibly corresponds to TRBD1 (5 bases). V dropped 4 bases and J dropped 6 bases, with 16 bases sitting between them. The CDR3 extends over 15 amino acids. CDR1 SEHNR and CDR2 FQNEAQ come from the germline V gene (reference sequence). The CDR3 nucleotides read TGTGCCAGCAGCTCGACCCGTTGGCAGGGCAATGAGCAGTTCTTC. This translates into CASSSTRWQGNEQFF.

This chain links TRBV19 with TRBJ1-4, with TRBD1 as a possible D gene (5 bases). The CDR3 runs 15 residues. Germline V lookup: CDR1 LNHDA, CDR2 SQIVND (reference sequence). V was trimmed by 4 bases and J by 4 bases, leaving 13 bases between them. The CDR3 region is CASSTQGGRNEKLFF. As DNA, the CDR3 is TGTGCCAGTAGTACCCAGGGAGGGCGTAATGAAAAACTGTTTTTT.

The chain recombines TRBV7-6 with TRBJ1-3, with D possibly matching TRBD1 (5 bases). V gave up 5 bases and J gave up 0 bases, with 11 bases separating them. This CDR3 region has 15 residues. In germline, CDR1 is SGHVS, CDR2 FNYEAQ. For the CDR3, the DNA is TGTGCCAGCAGCCAAGAGACAGTCTCTGGAAACACCATATATTTT. As protein: CASSQETVSGNTIYF.

The V call is TRBV6-2 or TRBV6-3, the J call TRBJ2-5, with TRBD1 matching 7 bases. V lost 0 bases, J lost 3 bases, and 10 bases stayed unmatched. CDR1 is MNHEY and CDR2 is SVGEGT in the germline V gene. CDR3 size: 17 residues. CDR3 sequence: CASSYSQSWQGEETQYF. The DNA of the CDR3 is TGTGCCAGCAGTTACTCGCAGAGTTGGCAGGGGGAAGAGACCCAGTACTTC.

This rearrangement joins TRBV6-5 to TRBJ1-3; D gene uncertain. V gave up 8 bases and J gave up 16 bases, with 24 bases separating them. CDR1 and CDR2 (germline): MNHEY, SVGAGI. This CDR3 has 13 amino acids. As DNA, the CDR3 is TGTGCCAGCGGCACCGATGGTATGGGAATGGCGTATTTT. Its protein is CASGTDGMGMAYF.

In the case of this clone: The junction does not match germline at one end; this may be a read error. The chain recombines TRBV7-7 with TRBJ1-6; 9 positions match TRBD1. The CDR3 is 17 residues long. The germline CDR1 and CDR2 sequences are SSHAT and FNYEAQ (reference sequence). The CDR3 sequence: CASSFRQGVSYNSPLHF. CDR3 in DNA: TGTGCTAGCAGCTTTAGACAGGGGGTTTCCTATAATTCACCCCTCCACTTT.

Regarding this clone: This CDR3 is also generated by other DNA sequences in the sample. The genes are TRBV5-4 and TRBJ1-1; no clear D gene. CDR3 length equals 13 residues. Germline assignment: CDR1 SGHNT and CDR2 YYREEE (reference sequence). Trimming removed 1 base at V and 2 bases at J, with 6 bases between. For the CDR3, the DNA is TGTGCCAGCAGCTTGACGGCAAACACTGAAGCTTTCTTT. This translates into CASSLTANTEAFF.

This chain uses TRBV6-5 with TRBJ1-2; D gene unclear. Germline V gives CDR1 MNHEY, CDR2 SVGAGI. The CDR3 length is 12 residues. V shed 5 bases and J shed 7 bases, with 11 bases lying between them. CDR3 sequence: CASSPDSFGYTF. The CDR3 DNA sequence: TGTGCCAGCAGTCCGGATTCATTTGGCTACACCTTC.

The genes are TRBV7-8 and TRBJ1-2; no reliable D call. V was pared by 4 bases and J by 5 bases, with 20 bases between. From germline, CDR1 is SGHVS and CDR2 FQNEAQ. This CDR3 has 16 amino acids. CDR3: CASSSTTIGYTYGYTF. The CDR3, as DNA: TGTGCCAGCAGCTCCACCACCATAGGTTACACTTATGGCTACACCTTC.

The gene calls are TRBV5-1 and TRBJ1-2; 7 nucleotides line up with TRBD1. The junction had 0 bases not matched to a gene; V was cut back by 5 bases and J by 2 bases. Germline loops: CDR1 SGHRS, CDR2 YFSETQ. The CDR3 length is 12 residues. The CDR3 DNA follows: TGCGCCAGCAGGGGACAGAACTATGGCTACACCTTC. This sequence encodes CASRGQNYGYTF.

This clone was seen just once. The rearrangement links TRBV10-3 to TRBJ2-2; TRBD2 agrees at 7 bases. Germline V gene sequence: CDR1 ENHRY, CDR2 SYGVKD. CDR3 length equals 16 residues. The junction had 21 bases not matched to a gene; V was cut back by 11 bases and J by 9 bases. The CDR3 reads CAVQPTGTIGSRELFF. Here the CDR3 DNA reads TGTGCCGTCCAGCCTACCGGGACTATAGGGTCTAGGGAGCTGTTTTTT.

This chain's CDR3 is CASSARRDRGYTF. The CDR3 nucleotides are TGTGCCAGCTCAGCACGCCGGGACAGGGGCTACACCTTC. The V and J genes are TRBV18 and TRBJ1-2; TRBD1 matches at 8 bases. This CDR3 comprises 13 residues. Germline lookup yields CDR1 KGHSH and CDR2 LQKENI. Trimming removed 5 bases from V and 8 bases from J; junction bases left unmatched: 7. Supplemented by reference TRBV18 and TRBJ1-2, the full variable domain reads NAGVMQNPRHLVRRRGQEARLRCSPMKGHSHVYWYRQLPEEGLKFMVYLQKENIIDESGMPKERFSAEFPKEGPSILRIQQVVRGDSAAYFCASSARRDRGYTFGSGTRLTVV.